This TCR beta chain appears in the sequencing data of a study of T-cell reconstitution after alpha-beta-depleted transplantation in children. Unique molecular identifiers were incorporated into the prepared TCRbeta library. In TCRdb, the PCR reads were re-called with MiXCR into one record per CDR3 protein. The data show some 600,000 distinct CDR3 sequences, with 15% to 20% seen just once and 0.8% to 1.1% held by the top ten. This CDR3 is built from 15 residues. From germline, CDR1 is SGHTA and CDR2 FQGNSA. A note on this clonotype: This sequence may be a read error, since a much larger clone differs from it by one base.

The rearrangement joins TRBV7-2 to TRBJ2-1, with D tentatively TRBD1 (5 bases). Source: PBMCs from the stem cell graft donor, taken from the stem cell graft. The source is a human donor who donated a stem cell graft to a child with acute myeloid leukemia. CDR3 bases: TGTGCCAGCAGCTTAGTAGGGGCTACCTACAATGCGCAGTTCTTC. It translates to CASSLVGATYNAQFF. Full variable domain (missing parts from reference TRBV7-2 and TRBJ2-1): GAGVSQSPSNKVTEKGKDVELRCDPISGHTALYWYRQSLGQGLEFLIYFQGNSAPDKSGLPSDRFSAERTGGSVSTLTIQRTQQEDSAVYLCASSLVGATYNAQFFGPGTRLTVL.